The sequence of this TCR beta chain was determined in a study of T cell responses to AZD1222 COVID-19 vaccine. Germline trimming cut 4 bases from V and 6 bases from J; bases unmatched to any gene: 7. CDR1 SGHNT and CDR2 YYREEE come from the germline V gene (reference sequence). The CDR3 runs to 15 residues. This clone was counted between two and nine times. Only in-frame clones appear in the TCRdb table, and some are missing; sequencing was by immunoSEQ multiplex PCR. The table has 95,000 to 150,000 clones, 85% to 90% seen once. This TCR was sampled from an adult in good health. The sequences come from peripheral blood, collected on day 0 of AZD1222 vaccination. This rearrangement joins TRBV5-4 to TRBJ2-2; 9 bases line up with TRBD1. The DNA of the CDR3 is TGTGCCAGCAGCATCCGGGACAGGGTCGCCGGGGAGCTGTTTTTT. It codes for CASSIRDRVAGELFF.